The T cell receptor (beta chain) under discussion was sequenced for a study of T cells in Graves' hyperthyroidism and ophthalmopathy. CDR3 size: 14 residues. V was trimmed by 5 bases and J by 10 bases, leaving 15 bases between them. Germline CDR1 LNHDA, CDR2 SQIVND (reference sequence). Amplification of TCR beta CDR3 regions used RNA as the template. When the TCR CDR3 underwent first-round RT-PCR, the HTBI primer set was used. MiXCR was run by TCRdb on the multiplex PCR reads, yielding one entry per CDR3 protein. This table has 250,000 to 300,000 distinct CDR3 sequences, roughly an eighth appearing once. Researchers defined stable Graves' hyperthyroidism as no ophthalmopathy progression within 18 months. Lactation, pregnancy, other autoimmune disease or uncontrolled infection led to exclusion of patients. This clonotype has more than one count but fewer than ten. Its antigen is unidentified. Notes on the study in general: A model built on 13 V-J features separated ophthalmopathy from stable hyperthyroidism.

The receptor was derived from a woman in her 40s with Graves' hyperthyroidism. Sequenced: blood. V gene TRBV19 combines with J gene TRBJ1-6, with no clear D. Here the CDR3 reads CASSSSLPGSPLHF. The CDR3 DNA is TGTGCCAGTAGTTCGTCCCTACCCGGGTCACCCCTCCACTTT.